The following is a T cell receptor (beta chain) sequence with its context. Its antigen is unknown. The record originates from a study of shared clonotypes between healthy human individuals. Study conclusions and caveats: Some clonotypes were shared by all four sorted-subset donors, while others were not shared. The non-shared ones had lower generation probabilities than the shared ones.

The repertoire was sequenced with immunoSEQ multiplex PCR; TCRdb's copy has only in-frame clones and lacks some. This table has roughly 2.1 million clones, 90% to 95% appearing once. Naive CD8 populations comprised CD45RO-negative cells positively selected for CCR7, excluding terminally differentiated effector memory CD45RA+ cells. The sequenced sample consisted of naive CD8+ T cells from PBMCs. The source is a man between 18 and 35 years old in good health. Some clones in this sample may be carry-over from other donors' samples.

CDR3 region: CASSPGGHETQYF. CDR3 bases: TGTGCCAGCAGCCCCGGAGGACACGAGACCCAGTACTTC. The chain couples TRBV9 to TRBJ2-5; D is tentatively TRBD1 or TRBD2 (5 bases each). The CDR3 spans 13 residues. Trimming took off 4 bases at V and 5 bases at J, with 12 bases between the two ends. CDR1 and CDR2 (germline): SGDLS, YYNGEE.